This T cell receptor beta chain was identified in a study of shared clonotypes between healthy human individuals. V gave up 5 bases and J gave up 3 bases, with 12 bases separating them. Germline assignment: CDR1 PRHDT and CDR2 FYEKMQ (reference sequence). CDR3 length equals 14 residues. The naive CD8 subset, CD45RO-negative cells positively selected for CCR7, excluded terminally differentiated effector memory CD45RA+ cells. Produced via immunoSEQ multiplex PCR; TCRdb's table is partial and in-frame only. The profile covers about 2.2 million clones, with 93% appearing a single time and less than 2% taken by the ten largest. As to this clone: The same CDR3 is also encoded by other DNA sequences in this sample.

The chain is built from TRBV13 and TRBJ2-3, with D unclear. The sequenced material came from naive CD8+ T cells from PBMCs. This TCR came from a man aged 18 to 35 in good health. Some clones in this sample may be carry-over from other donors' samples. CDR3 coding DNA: TGTGCCAGCAGCCTCGGACCCGGTACAGATACGCAGTATTTT. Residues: CASSLGPGTDTQYF.